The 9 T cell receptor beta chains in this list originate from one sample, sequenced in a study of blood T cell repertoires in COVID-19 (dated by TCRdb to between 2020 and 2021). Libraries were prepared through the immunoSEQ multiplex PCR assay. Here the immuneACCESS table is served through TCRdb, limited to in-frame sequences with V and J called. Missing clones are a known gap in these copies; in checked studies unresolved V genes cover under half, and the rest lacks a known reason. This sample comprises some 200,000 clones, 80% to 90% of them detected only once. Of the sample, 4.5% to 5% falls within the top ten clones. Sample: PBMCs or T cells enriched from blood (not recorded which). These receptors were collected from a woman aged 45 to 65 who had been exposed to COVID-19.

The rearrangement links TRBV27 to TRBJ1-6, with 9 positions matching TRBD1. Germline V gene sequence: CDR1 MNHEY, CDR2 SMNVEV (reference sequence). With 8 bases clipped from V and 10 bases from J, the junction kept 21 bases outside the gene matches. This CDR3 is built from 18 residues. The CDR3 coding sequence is TGTGCCAGCTCCTCCGGGACAGGGAAGAATGTAGGAGAGTCACCCCTCCACTTT. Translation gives CASSSGTGKNVGESPLHF.

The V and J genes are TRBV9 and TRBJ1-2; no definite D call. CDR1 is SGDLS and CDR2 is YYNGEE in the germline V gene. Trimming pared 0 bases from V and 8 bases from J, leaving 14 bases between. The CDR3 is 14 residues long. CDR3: CASSVAQGRTGYTF. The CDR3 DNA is TGTGCCAGCAGCGTAGCTCAAGGGAGGACGGGCTACACCTTC. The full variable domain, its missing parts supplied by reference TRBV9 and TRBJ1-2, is DSGVTQTPKHLITATGQRVTLRCSPRSGDLSVYWYQQSLDQGLQFLIQYYNGEERAKGNILERFSAQQFPDLHSELNLSSLELGDSALYFCASSVAQGRTGYTFGSGTRLTVV.

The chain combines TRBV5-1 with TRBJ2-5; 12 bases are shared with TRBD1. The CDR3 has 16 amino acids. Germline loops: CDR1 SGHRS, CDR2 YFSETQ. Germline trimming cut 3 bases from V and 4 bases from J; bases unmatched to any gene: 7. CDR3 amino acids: CASSSSGQGAGETQYF. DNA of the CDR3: TGCGCCAGCAGCTCCTCGGGACAGGGGGCGGGAGAGACCCAGTACTTC.

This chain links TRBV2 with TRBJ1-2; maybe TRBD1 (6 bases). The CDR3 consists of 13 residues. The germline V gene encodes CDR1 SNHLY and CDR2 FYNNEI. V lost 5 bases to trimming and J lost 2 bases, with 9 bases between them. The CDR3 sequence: CASSYRENYGYTF. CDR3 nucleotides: TGTGCCAGCAGTTACAGGGAGAACTATGGCTACACCTTC. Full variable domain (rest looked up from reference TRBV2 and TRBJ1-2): EPEVTQTPSHQVTQMGQEVILRCVPISNHLYFYWYRQILGQKVEFLVSFYNNEISEKSEIFDDQFSVERPDGSNFTLKIRSTKLEDSAMYFCASSYRENYGYTFGSGTRLTVV.

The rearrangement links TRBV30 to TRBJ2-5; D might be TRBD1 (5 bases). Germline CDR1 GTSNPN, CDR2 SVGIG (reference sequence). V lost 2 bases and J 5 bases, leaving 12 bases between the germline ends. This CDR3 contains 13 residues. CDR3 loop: CAWSPQGLETQYF. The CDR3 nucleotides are TGTGCCTGGAGTCCTCAGGGCCTGGAGACCCAGTACTTC. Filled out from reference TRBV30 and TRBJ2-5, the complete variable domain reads SQTIHQWPATLVQPVGSPLSLECTVEGTSNPNLYWYRQAAGRGLQLLFYSVGIGQISSEVPQNLSASRPQDRQFILSSKKLLLSDSGFYLCAWSPQGLETQYFGPGTRLLVL.

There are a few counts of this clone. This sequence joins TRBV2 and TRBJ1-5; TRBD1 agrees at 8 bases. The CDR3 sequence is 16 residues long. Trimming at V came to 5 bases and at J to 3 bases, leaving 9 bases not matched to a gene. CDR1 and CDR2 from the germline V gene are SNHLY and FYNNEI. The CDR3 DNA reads TGTGCCAGCAGTCTGGACAGGGTGGTTTCCAATCAGCCCCAGCATTTT. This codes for CASSLDRVVSNQPQHF.

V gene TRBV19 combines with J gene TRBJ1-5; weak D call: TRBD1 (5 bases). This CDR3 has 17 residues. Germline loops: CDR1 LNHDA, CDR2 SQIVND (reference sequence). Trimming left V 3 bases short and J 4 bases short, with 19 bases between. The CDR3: CASSIRVAGGLNQPQHF. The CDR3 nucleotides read TGTGCCAGTAGTATTCGGGTGGCGGGGGGTCTAAATCAGCCCCAGCATTTT.

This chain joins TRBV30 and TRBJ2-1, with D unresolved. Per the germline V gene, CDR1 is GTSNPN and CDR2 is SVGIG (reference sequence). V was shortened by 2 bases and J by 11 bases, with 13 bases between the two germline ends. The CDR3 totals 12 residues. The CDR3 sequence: CAWSFLNSQQFF. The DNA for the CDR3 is TGTGCCTGGAGTTTTCTTAACTCTCAGCAGTTCTTC.

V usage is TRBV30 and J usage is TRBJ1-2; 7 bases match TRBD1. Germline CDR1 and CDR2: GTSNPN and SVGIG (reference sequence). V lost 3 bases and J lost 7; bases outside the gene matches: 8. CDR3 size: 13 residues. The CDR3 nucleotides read TGTGCCTGGAGCGGACAGGCAGGGCGTGGCTACACCTTC. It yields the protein CAWSGQAGRGYTF.